Detailed here is one TCR beta chain. The antigen is unknown. Germline CDR1 and CDR2: SGHTS and YDEGEE. The CDR3 is 11 amino acids. Trimming stripped 7 bases from V and 7 bases from J, with 8 bases between. Donors, without exception, were Caucasian adults residing in Nashville, Tennessee. This specimen comes from a study of shared clonotypes between healthy human individuals. A deep-level run was used for the assay. The repertoire was sequenced with immunoSEQ multiplex PCR; TCRdb's copy has only in-frame clones and lacks some. The table has some 2.3 million clones, approximately 93% seen once. Study findings and constraints: Rarefaction analysis demonstrated incomplete sorted-subset sequencing notwithstanding large depth.

The sequencing sample was made of naive CD4+ T cells from PBMCs. Subset denoted: CD45RA+ positively selected. This receptor was taken from a man aged 18-30 years in good health. Some clones in this sample may be carry-over from other donors' samples. The rearrangement uses TRBV5-8 and TRBJ1-4; D remains ambiguous. This chain's CDR3 is CASASGEKLFF. CDR3 nucleotide sequence: TGTGCCAGCGCGTCGGGTGAAAAACTGTTTTTT.